Following are 15 T cell receptor beta chains from one sample sequenced in a study of blood T cell repertoires in COVID-19. Assay: immunoSEQ multiplex PCR; the TCRdb copy retains only in-frame clones and omits some. The sample lists roughly 200,000 clones, almost 90% occurring once. The source material was peripheral blood. All receptors derive from a man aged 18-30 years with active or convalescent COVID-19.

The J gene is TRBJ2-1, the V gene TRBV7-6; possible D gene TRBD2, 5 bases. The germline V gene encodes CDR1 SGHVS and CDR2 FNYEAQ. With 3 bases removed from V and 4 bases from J, the gap between germline ends came to 13 bases. There are 15 residues in the CDR3. The CDR3 nucleotides read TGTGCCAGCAGCTTGGATGAGCGGAAATACAATGAGCAGTTCTTC. It translates to CASSLDERKYNEQFF. The full variable domain, in which reference TRBV7-6 and TRBJ2-1 provide the parts outside the CDR3, is GAGVSQSPRYKVTKRGQDVALRCDPISGHVSLYWYRQALGQGPEFLTYFNYEAQQDKSGLPNDRFSAERPEGSISTLTIQRTEQRDSAMYRCASSLDERKYNEQFFGPGTRLTVL.

V usage is TRBV19 and J usage is TRBJ2-7; 7 bases fit TRBD1. The CDR3 is 15 amino acids. The V gene's germline CDR1 is LNHDA and CDR2 SQIVND (reference sequence). The trim removed 5 bases at V and 3 bases at J, leaving 10 bases unmatched. DNA for the CDR3: TGTGCCAGTAGTCACCCTCGGACAGGAGTCTACGAGCAGTACTTC. Its translation: CASSHPRTGVYEQYF.

The genes are TRBV29-1 and TRBJ2-2; 9 bases are a match to TRBD1. CDR3 length: 13 amino acids. Trimming cost V 5 bases and J 6 bases; bases outside gene matches: 4. The germline CDR1 and CDR2 sequences are SQVTM and ANQGSEA. The CDR3 region has the DNA TGCAGCGTTTCCCGACAGGGGGCCGGGGAGCTGTTTTTT. Its protein is CSVSRQGAGELFF.

The chain carries TRBV5-1 and TRBJ1-4; D gene ambiguous. Between the trimmed V and J ends, which lost 0 bases and 2 bases, there was a span of 5 bases. The CDR3 totals 14 residues. CDR1 is SGHRS, CDR2 YFSETQ, per germline. CDR3 region: CASSLGLTNEKLFF. The CDR3 region has the DNA TGCGCCAGCAGCTTGGGGCTCACTAATGAAAAACTGTTTTTT.

This CDR3 is CASSQEGAGGPSHNEQFF. The CDR3 nucleotides read TGCGCCAGCAGCCAAGAGGGAGCGGGGGGCCCGTCCCACAATGAGCAGTTCTTC. This chain links TRBV4-1 with TRBJ2-1, with 9 bases that match TRBD2. This CDR3 has 18 residues. Trimming cost V 0 bases and J 5 bases; bases outside gene matches: 11. In germline, CDR1 is MGHRA, CDR2 YSYEKL.

This clone has just one count. The V and J genes are TRBV10-3 and TRBJ2-3; 7 bases are shared with TRBD2. Germline-derived CDR1 and CDR2 are ENHRY and SYGVKD. V trimming: 4 bases; J trimming: 4 bases; junction bases outside the gene matches: 14. The length of the CDR3 is 17 residues. CDR3 loop: CAISVRSLGEGSDTQYF. The CDR3 DNA reads TGTGCCATCAGTGTAAGGAGTCTAGGGGAGGGTTCAGATACGCAGTATTTT.

The V and J genes are TRBV6-6 and TRBJ2-2; D may be TRBD2 (6 bases). The CDR3 totals 19 residues. The ends were cut back, 8 bases at V and 6 bases at J, with 31 bases in the middle. The V gene's germline CDR1 is MNHNY and CDR2 SVGAGI (reference sequence). CDR3 DNA sequence: TGTGCCAGCGGTCACCGTGGCGGGGCAGGGTTCCCCTCCGCCGGGGAGCTGTTTTTT. This translates into CASGHRGGAGFPSAGELFF.

The chain couples TRBV18 to TRBJ1-2; the match to TRBD1 covers 9 bases. Looked up from germline, CDR1 is KGHSH and CDR2 is LQKENI. V was pared by 8 bases and J by 7 bases, with 8 bases of the junction left unmatched. This CDR3 is built from 13 residues. CDR3 DNA: TGTGCCAGCACCCCGGGACAGGGTTTTGGCTACACCTTC. Translating it yields CASTPGQGFGYTF. The full variable domain, its missing parts supplied by reference TRBV18 and TRBJ1-2, is NAGVMQNPRHLVRRRGQEARLRCSPMKGHSHVYWYRQLPEEGLKFMVYLQKENIIDESGMPKERFSAEFPKEGPSILRIQQVVRGDSAAYFCASTPGQGFGYTFGSGTRLTVV.

This clone appeared once. This rearrangement joins TRBV29-1 to TRBJ1-5; 7 positions match TRBD1. The CDR3 sequence is 13 residues long. With V trimmed by 5 bases and J by 1 base, 2 bases remained unmatched. Germline CDR1 and CDR2: SQVTM and ANQGSEA. The CDR3 protein is CSVKTGSNQPQHF. CDR3 bases: TGCAGCGTTAAGACAGGGAGCAATCAGCCCCAGCATTTT.

The rearrangement links TRBV7-9 to TRBJ1-1; the D is unclear. Germline loops: CDR1 SEHNR, CDR2 FQNEAQ (reference sequence). V lost 1 base and J 5 bases, leaving 11 bases between the germline ends. The CDR3 extends over 14 amino acids. The CDR3 is CASSLDPGWTEAFF. The CDR3 nucleotides read TGTGCCAGCAGCTTAGATCCGGGGTGGACTGAAGCTTTCTTT.

The CDR3 is CAWTMGVLMNTEAFF. CDR3 nucleotide sequence: TGTGCCTGGACCATGGGAGTACTCATGAACACTGAAGCTTTCTTT. J is TRBJ1-1 and V is TRBV30, with D unresolved. The length of the CDR3 is 15 residues. V lost 4 bases and J 0 bases, leaving 15 bases between the germline ends. Germline values: CDR1 GTSNPN, CDR2 SVGIG (reference sequence).

This clone was seen only a few times. This chain joins TRBV25-1 and TRBJ2-3, with TRBD2 identical over 12 bases. Germline trimming cut 7 bases from V and 10 bases from J; bases unmatched to any gene: 9. From germline, CDR1 is MGHDK and CDR2 SYGVNS. The CDR3 contains 14 residues. CDR3 region: CASTASGGVEAQYF. The CDR3 DNA reads TGTGCCAGCACGGCTAGCGGGGGGGTGGAGGCGCAGTATTTT.

The CDR3 loop reads CASRRLTGSQPQHF. In DNA form, the CDR3 reads TGTGCCAGCCGTCGCCTGACAGGGTCTCAGCCCCAGCATTTT. The chain has TRBV27 and TRBJ1-5; 7 bases are shared with TRBD1. The CDR3 covers 14 residues. The germline V gene encodes CDR1 MNHEY and CDR2 SMNVEV (reference sequence). V was pared by 8 bases and J by 6 bases, with 10 bases of the junction left unmatched.

The chain joins TRBV5-6 to TRBJ1-4; no clear D gene. CDR1 and CDR2 from the germline V gene are SGHDT and YYEEEE. The CDR3 extends over 13 amino acids. Trimming cost V 2 bases and J 5 bases, with 7 bases left between them. As DNA, the CDR3 is TGTGCCAGCAGCTTTGAGAGGAATGAAAAACTGTTTTTT. Protein product: CASSFERNEKLFF. The whole variable domain, filled in from reference TRBV5-6 and TRBJ1-4, reads DAGVTQSPTHLIKTRGQQVTLRCSPKSGHDTVSWYQQALGQGPQFIFQYYEEEERQRGNFPDRFSGHQFPNYSSELNVNALLLGDSALYLCASSFERNEKLFFGSGTQLSVL.

The chain's CDR3 is CASRFDRGRGTGELFF. DNA of the CDR3: TGTGCCAGCAGATTCGACAGGGGGCGCGGGACCGGGGAGCTGTTTTTT. The V gene is TRBV5-6, the J gene TRBJ2-2; 10 positions agree with TRBD1. The trim removed 5 bases at V and 5 bases at J, leaving 9 bases unmatched. Germline CDR1 is SGHDT and CDR2 is YYEEEE. The CDR3 spans 16 residues.